This T cell receptor beta chain stems from a study of regulatory T cells in long-lasting Graves disease (dated by TCRdb to about 2021). For the wider study: To count as having persistent Graves' disease, a patient had to have received antithyroid drug treatment for over 5 years with TSH receptor autoantibodies remaining persistently positive. Peripheral blood TCR sequencing and RNA sequencing compared persistent Graves' disease patients with newly diagnosed Graves' disease patients. The study took place in China and was registered as a clinical trial. TCR sequencing covered around 13 persistent and 20 or so newly diagnosed Graves' disease patients, around 35 samples in total. Persistent Graves' disease patients in the clinical cohort had taken antithyroid drugs for 8 to 12 years on average. Overall study results and their limits: Sequencing and analysis were restricted to the TCR beta chain. TRBV28, TRBJ1-2 and TRBJ2-5 were preferentially used in persistent disease, while TRBV20-1 and TRBJ2-1 were favored in newly diagnosed disease. Because the primary lesion, thyroid tissue, could not be accessed, the study looked at peripheral blood alone. More public clonotypes were shared among persistent patients (roughly 2,900) than among newly diagnosed patients (more than 950). The small sample size was acknowledged by the authors as a limitation that may reduce accuracy. Compared with newly diagnosed patients, patients with persistent Graves' disease had lower TCR Shannon entropy and fewer highly expanded clones, which suggests clonal expansion.

This specimen's time point label, interpreted: persistent/refractory GD, antithyroid drugs over 5 years with positive TRAb. For both TCR sequencing and RNA sequencing, RNA was extracted from PBMCs using TRIzol. The diagnosis of Graves' disease was made according to American Thyroid Association guidelines. The patients came from an endocrinology department in Xi'an, China. Each patient gave about 9.1 milliliters of peripheral blood, collected in an EDTA anticoagulant tube. Ficoll Paque Plus density gradient separation was used to isolate PBMCs, and no additional T cell sorting was done. An Agilent 2100 Bioanalyzer and agarose gel were used to check RNA quality, while a NanoDrop 2000 measured RNA concentration. Between the V and J ends, shortened by 7 bases and 0 bases respectively, the junction contains 4 bases. The CDR3, from cysteine to phenylalanine, totals 12 residues. Kept here is only the CDR3 DNA, which spans 36 bases and is read in frame from base 1.

To prepare the library, multiplex PCR was applied. Sequencing was performed on an Illumina HiSeq 4000. To build TCR beta libraries, CDR3 regions were amplified by Arm-PCR using iRepertoire HTBI primers. Before sequencing, the PCR products underwent gel purification. Per the source publication's procedure: Gene usage analysis of CDR3 amino acid clonotypes used the roughly 60 TRBV and approximately 13 TRBJ segments found across samples. COPE and FqMerger were used to merge the filtered high-quality paired reads into contigs. BLAST was used to align contigs to IMGT TRBV, TRBD and TRBJ reference genes, with CDR3 defined following IMGT. Highly expanded clones were defined as clonotypes with a frequency above 0.1%. Shannon entropy served as the measure of repertoire diversity, while the Gini coefficient captured V-J evenness. Public clonotypes were defined as clonotypes shared by more than one individual. TCRdb applied fastp at Q25 and MiXCR to the public reads, then kept only in-frame beta chains. Rows are combined by CDR3 protein, so each entry shows the most common genes and DNA. TCRdb, not the authors, supplied the V and J calls. Across this sample there are around 400,000 distinct CDR3 sequences, with around 22% seen only once. Approximately 25% of the sample belongs to the ten largest clones.

This clonotype has ten or more counts. Its antigen remains unidentified. No base quality values were provided; no much bigger clone lies one nucleotide off. Sequences were derived from peripheral blood mononuclear cells (PBMCs), sampled when the disease was refractory, from a patient treated with antithyroid drugs. The chain couples TRBV12-3 or TRBV12-4 to TRBJ1-5, with an unclear D gene assignment. This TCR came from a female donor with Graves disease. The CDR3 has the sequence CASTLSNQPQHF. The nucleotide sequence is TGTGCCAGCACCCTTAGCAATCAGCCCCAGCATTTT.